The text below deals with one T cell receptor (beta chain). Its antigen remains unknown. Researchers ran the PCR with 60 Vbeta and 13 Jbeta primers. Using immunoSEQ multiplex PCR, the repertoire was profiled, and TCRdb retains in-frame clones only, with some absent. The data contain over 110,000 clones, roughly four fifths of them singletons. This sample is part of a study of cytomegalovirus exposure and HLA in healthy donors. Across the study: The roughly 100 million unique TCR beta sequences, from 150 million to 200 million T cells, were found by an earlier analysis. Around 85 million unique TCR sequences came from HLA-typed donors in an early release.

Study conclusions and caveats: According to a later analysis, donors in an Asian-associated ancestry cluster reportedly had fewer N-insertions than the roughly 720-donor mean. Earlier results showed most TCR beta V segments being productive about 87% or about 30% of the time.

This clonotype was obtained from an older woman in good health and CMV-seropositive. Sequencing was performed on PBMCs.

In DNA, the CDR3 is TGTGCCAGCAGCTTGACCGGGGCGGGGGCCTCTGAAGCTTTCTTT. Residues: CASSLTGAGASEAFF. The J gene is TRBJ1-1, the V gene TRBV7-3; a weak D match, TRBD1 (6 bases). V was cut by 3 bases and J by 6 bases, with 17 bases left in between. The CDR3 has 15 residues. Germline lookup yields CDR1 SGHTA and CDR2 FQGTGA.